This T cell receptor (beta chain) was profiled in a study of PD-L1 blockade in urothelial cancer. Overall study context: About 85% of the roughly 30 patients were males with bladder-origin urothelial cancer. Blood-derived samples held a median 141,255 T cells.

The CDR3 sequence is 15 residues long. Germline V gene data show CDR1 as ENHRY and CDR2 as SYGVKD. Trimming at V came to 0 bases and at J to 6 bases, leaving 3 bases not matched to a gene. Time point: pretreatment peripheral blood. This clone came up once. Some clones are missing from TCRdb's copy, which holds only in-frame ones; the method was immunoSEQ multiplex PCR. The data contain tens of thousands of clones, roughly 89% of them singletons. The chain joins TRBV10-3 to TRBJ2-3, with 10 nucleotides matching TRBD1. The TCR originated in an older woman with urothelial cancer. Sequenced here: PBMCs, sampled around atezolizumab (anti-PD-L1) treatment. Written as DNA, the CDR3 is TGTGCCATCAGTGAGTCGGGACAGGGGTTCGATACGCAGTATTTT. This encodes CAISESGQGFDTQYF.